Presented here are 5 T cell receptor beta chains from one specimen sequenced in a study of cytomegalovirus exposure and HLA in healthy donors. A multiplex PCR was run with 60 Vbeta primers and 13 Jbeta primers. The repertoire was sequenced with immunoSEQ multiplex PCR; TCRdb's copy has only in-frame clones and lacks some. The sample records more than 150,000 clones, around 78% being singletons. The sequencing sample was made of PBMCs. The receptors originated from a man younger than 35 in good health and CMV-seronegative.

This clone was detected only once. One junction end disagrees with the germline gene, perhaps due to a read error. The chain employs TRBV6-1 and TRBJ2-2, with D maybe TRBD2 (6 bases). CDR3 length: 14 amino acids. Per the germline V gene, CDR1 is MNHNS and CDR2 is SASEGT. Written as DNA, the CDR3 is TGTGCCAGCAGTGGCGGGGTTACCGCCGGGGGGCTGTTTTTT. Translation: CASSGGVTAGGLFF.

The rearrangement uses TRBV30 and TRBJ1-5; unclear D gene. Germline V gene data show CDR1 as GTSNPN and CDR2 as SVGIG (reference sequence). The V and J ends lost 0 bases and 7 bases respectively, with 10 bases between them. The CDR3 covers 13 residues. The CDR3 is CAWSVRGSQPQHF. In DNA form, the CDR3 reads TGTGCCTGGAGTGTACGAGGGAGCCAGCCCCAGCATTTT.

The rearrangement uses TRBV28 and TRBJ1-2, with TRBD1 matching 7 bases. Germline V CDR1 and CDR2: MDHEN, SYDVKM. This CDR3 comprises 12 residues. The ends lost 11 bases at V and 4 bases at J; junction bases unmatched: 7. The CDR3 spells CAGGRDSYGYTF. CDR3 sequence (DNA): TGTGCCGGAGGTAGGGACAGCTATGGCTACACCTTC.

This clone occurred a few times. The chain is built from TRBV2 and TRBJ2-3; 7 bases map to TRBD1. V lost 3 bases, J lost 3 bases, and 12 bases stayed unmatched. CDR1 and CDR2 from the germline V gene are SNHLY and FYNNEI. The CDR3 runs to 17 residues. CDR3 region: CASSDLGGRRATDTQYF. CDR3 DNA: TGTGCCAGCAGTGATTTAGGGGGCCGTCGGGCGACAGATACGCAGTATTTT. Together with reference TRBV2 and TRBJ2-3, the CDR3 gives the full variable domain: EPEVTQTPSHQVTQMGQEVILRCVPISNHLYFYWYRQILGQKVEFLVSFYNNEISEKSEIFDDQFSVERPDGSNFTLKIRSTKLEDSAMYFCASSDLGGRRATDTQYFGPGTRLTVL.

The V gene is TRBV4-1, the J gene TRBJ2-1, with 15 bases aligning to TRBD2. The CDR3 covers 17 residues. The trim removed 4 bases at V and 9 bases at J, leaving 10 bases unmatched. Germline lookup yields CDR1 MGHRA and CDR2 YSYEKL. DNA of the CDR3: TGCGCCAGCAGCCCCCCCGGGACTAGCGGGAGGTTAGGTGAGCAGTTCTTC. This codes for CASSPPGTSGRLGEQFF.